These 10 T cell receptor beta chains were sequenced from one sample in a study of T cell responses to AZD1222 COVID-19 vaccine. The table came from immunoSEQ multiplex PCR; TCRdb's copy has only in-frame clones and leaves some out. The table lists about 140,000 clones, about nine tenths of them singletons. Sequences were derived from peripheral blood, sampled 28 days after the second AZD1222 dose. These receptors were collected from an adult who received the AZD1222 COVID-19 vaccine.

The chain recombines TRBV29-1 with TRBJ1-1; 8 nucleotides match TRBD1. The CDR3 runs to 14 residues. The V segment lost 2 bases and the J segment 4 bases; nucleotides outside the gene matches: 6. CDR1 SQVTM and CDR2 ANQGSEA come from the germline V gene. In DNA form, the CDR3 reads TGCAGCGTTGAAATGGTCGGACAGGGCACTGAAGCTTTCTTT. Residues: CSVEMVGQGTEAFF.

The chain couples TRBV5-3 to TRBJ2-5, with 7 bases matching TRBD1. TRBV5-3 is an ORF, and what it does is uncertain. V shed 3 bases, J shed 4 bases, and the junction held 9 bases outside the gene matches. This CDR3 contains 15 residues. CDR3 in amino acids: CARSSERQGPETQYF. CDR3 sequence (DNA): TGTGCCAGAAGCTCGGAACGACAGGGACCAGAGACCCAGTACTTC.

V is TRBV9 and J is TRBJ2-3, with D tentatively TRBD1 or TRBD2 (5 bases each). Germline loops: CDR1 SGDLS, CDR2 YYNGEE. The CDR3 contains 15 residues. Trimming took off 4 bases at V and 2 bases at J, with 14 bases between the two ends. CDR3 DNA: TGTGCCAGCAGCAGACTACTAGGGGACACAGATACGCAGTATTTT. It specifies CASSRLLGDTDTQYF.

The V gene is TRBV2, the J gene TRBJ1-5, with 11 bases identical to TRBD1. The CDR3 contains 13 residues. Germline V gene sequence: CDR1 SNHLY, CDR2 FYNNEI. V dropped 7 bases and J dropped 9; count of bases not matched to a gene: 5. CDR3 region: CASTGQGATPQHF. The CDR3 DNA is TGTGCCAGCACCGGACAGGGGGCGACGCCCCAGCATTTT.

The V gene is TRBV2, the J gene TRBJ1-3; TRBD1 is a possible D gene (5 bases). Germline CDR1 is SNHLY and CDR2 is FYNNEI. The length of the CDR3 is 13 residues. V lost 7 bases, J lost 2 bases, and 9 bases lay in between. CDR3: CASTTGPGNTIYF. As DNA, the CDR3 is TGTGCCAGCACTACGGGGCCTGGAAACACCATATATTTT.

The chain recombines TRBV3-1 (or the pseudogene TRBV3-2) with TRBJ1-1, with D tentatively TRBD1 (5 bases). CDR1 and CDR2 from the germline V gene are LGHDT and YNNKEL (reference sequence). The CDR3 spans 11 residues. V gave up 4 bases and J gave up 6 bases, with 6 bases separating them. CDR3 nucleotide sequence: TGTGCCAGCAGCCGGGGGGCTGAAGCTTTCTTT. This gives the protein CASSRGAEAFF.

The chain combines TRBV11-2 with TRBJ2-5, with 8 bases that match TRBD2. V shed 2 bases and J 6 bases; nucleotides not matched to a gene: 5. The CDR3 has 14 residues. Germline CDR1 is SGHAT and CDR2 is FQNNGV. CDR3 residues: CASSLPGGVQTQYF. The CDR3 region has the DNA TGTGCCAGCAGCTTACCCGGGGGGGTACAGACCCAGTACTTC.

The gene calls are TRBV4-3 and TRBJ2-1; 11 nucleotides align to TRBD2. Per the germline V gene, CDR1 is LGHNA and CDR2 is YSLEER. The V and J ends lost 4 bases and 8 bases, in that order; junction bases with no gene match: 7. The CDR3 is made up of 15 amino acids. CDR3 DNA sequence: TGCGCCAGCAGCCCGGGACTAGCGGCCCTCGATGAGCAGTTCTTC. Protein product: CASSPGLAALDEQFF.

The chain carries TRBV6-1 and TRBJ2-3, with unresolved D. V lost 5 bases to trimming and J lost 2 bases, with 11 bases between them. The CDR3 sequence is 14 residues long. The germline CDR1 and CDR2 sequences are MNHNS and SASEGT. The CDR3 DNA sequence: TGTGCCAGCAGTTTTGAGACCGACACAGATACGCAGTATTTT. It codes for CASSFETDTDTQYF.

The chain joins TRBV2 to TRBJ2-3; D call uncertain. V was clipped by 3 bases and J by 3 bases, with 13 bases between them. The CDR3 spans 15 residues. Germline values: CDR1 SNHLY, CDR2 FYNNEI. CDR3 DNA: TGTGCCAGCAGTGAGTCAGGCCTTGGTACAGATACGCAGTATTTT. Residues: CASSESGLGTDTQYF.